This T cell receptor (beta chain) emerged from a study of spatial heterogeneity in lung cancer. In the study overall: Across the raw uncorrected reads, a unique TCR and UMI combination was observed, on average, more than ten times.

Time point defined: sample taken at primary tumor resection. The donors were 55 to 80 patients with non-small cell lung cancer that was early-stage and untreated. The input material, whole RNA from tumor, nontumor lung or frozen PBMC, was sequenced unsorted. There are 15 residues in the CDR3. V shed 5 bases, J shed 4 bases, and the junction held 9 bases outside the gene matches. At least ten counts were recorded for this clonotype. In the library, each TCR cDNA molecule bore its own unique molecular identifier. TCRdb used MiXCR to reprocess the 5' RACE reads, holding one entry per CDR3 protein. The sample shows 30,000 to 40,000 distinct CDR3 sequences, around 3.3% of them seen only once.

Sequenced here: normal lung tissue next to the tumor, sampled at surgery. This chain links TRBV12-3 or TRBV12-4 with TRBJ1-2; 8 bases match TRBD1. This sequence originates from a male donor with early-stage non-small cell lung cancer. CDR3 coding DNA: TGTGCCAGCAGTCCTGGACAGGGCGGAGGCTATGGCTACACCTTC. This translates into CASSPGQGGGYGYTF.